The T cell receptor (beta chain) described here comes from a study of PD-L1 blockade in urothelial cancer. Study details: Anywhere from 0 to 3 prior chemotherapy regimens had been received by patients. Reported median T cell count for blood samples was about 150,000.

PCRs were each spiked with synthetic TCR analog templates. The assay was immunoSEQ multiplex PCR, and TCRdb's table has in-frame clones only and misses some. This sample has approximately 37,000 clones; 80% to 90% occur once, and the top ten carry about 16%. The V segment lost 5 bases and the J segment 2 bases; nucleotides outside the gene matches: 6. In germline, CDR1 is SEHNR, CDR2 FQNEAQ (reference sequence). This CDR3 comprises 14 residues. The specimen was PBMCs, collected around atezolizumab (anti-PD-L1) treatment. This TCR was recovered from a man aged 55 to 69 with urothelial cancer. The chain combines TRBV7-9 with TRBJ2-7, with TRBD1 matching 7 bases. In nucleotides, the CDR3 is TGTGCCAGCAGCCAGGACAGGAGCCCCTACGAGCAGTACTTC. Its protein is CASSQDRSPYEQYF. Complete variable domain (other parts from reference TRBV7-9 and TRBJ2-7): DTGVSQNPRHKITKRGQNVTFRCDPISEHNRLYWYRQTLGQGPEFLTYFQNEAQLEKSRLLSDRFSAERPKGSFSTLEIQRTEQGDSAMYLCASSQDRSPYEQYFGPGTRLTVT.